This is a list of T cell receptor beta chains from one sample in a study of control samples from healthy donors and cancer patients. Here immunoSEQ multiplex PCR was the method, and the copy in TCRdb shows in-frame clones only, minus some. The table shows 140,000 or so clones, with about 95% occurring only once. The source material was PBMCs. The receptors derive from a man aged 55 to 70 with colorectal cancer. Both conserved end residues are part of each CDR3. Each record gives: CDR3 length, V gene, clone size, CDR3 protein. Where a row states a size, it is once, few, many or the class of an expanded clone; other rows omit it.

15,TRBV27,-,CASSSRGGGNSPLHF
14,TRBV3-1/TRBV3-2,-,CASSPATVNTEAFF
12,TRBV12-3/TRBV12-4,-,CASSLSDYGYTF
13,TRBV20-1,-,CSVRDRGKETQYF
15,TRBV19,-,CASSISLSVNTEAFF
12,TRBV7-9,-,CASSLGLDTQYF
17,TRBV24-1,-,CATSDSYDPEVYQPQHF
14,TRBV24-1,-,CATSDSGRVDEQFF
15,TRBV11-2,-,CASSRFLDWNNEQFF
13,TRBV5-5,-,CASSFDRRYEQYF
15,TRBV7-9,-,CASSPRTGENTEAFF
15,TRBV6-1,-,CASSEPGQGRYEQYF
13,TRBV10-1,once,CASKGTGTGELFF
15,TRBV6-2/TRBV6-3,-,CASSKPTGGRTEAFF
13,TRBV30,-,CAWSVGNNQPQHF
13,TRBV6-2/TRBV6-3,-,CASSYQQGTEAFF
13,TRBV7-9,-,CASSLGTLYGYTF
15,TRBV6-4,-,CASSRQSSYNSPLHF
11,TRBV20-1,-,CSAPVVDTQYF
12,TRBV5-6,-,CASSTTGETQYF
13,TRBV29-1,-,CSADRTDQETQYF
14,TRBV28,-,CASSPAALNEKLFF
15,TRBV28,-,CASYSGGAGAYEQYF
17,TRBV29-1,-,CSVEGVAGGLAKNIQYF
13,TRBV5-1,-,CASSLERGEKLFF
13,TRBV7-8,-,CASSRGMNTEAFF
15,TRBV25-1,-,CASSEGAGGLYEQYF
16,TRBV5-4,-,CASSWNPGLSTDTQYF
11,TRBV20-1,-,CSLGADYGYTF
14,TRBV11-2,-,CASSPTENTDTQYF
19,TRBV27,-,CASTMEALGGANSYNEQFF
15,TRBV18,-,CASSPGTGGNYGYTF
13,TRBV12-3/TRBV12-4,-,CTSSLGTSYEQYF
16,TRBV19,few,CASSIDERQGSSPLHF
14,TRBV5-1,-,CASSLTRAYNEQFF
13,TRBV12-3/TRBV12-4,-,CASSLAITNEQYF
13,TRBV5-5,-,CASSLGWLYGYTF
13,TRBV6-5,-,CASSRAGVNEQFF
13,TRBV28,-,CASNERGSDTQYF
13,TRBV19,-,CASSIRGPGELFF
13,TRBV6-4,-,CASSVTENQPQHF
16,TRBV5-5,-,CASSLLGSSYNSPLHF
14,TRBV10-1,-,CASSTSGGTDTQYF
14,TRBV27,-,CASHRQGSTDTQYF